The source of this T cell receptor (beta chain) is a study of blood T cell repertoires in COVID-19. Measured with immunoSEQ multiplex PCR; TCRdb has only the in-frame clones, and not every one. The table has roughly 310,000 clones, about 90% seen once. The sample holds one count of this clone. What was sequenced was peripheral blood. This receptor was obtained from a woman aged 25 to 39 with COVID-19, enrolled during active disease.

The CDR3 protein is CASSQTVMNTEAFF. The CDR3, as DNA: TGTGCCAGCAGCCAGACAGTAATGAACACTGAAGCTTTCTTT. V is TRBV14 and J is TRBJ1-1; tentatively, D is TRBD1 (5 bases). V was clipped by 3 bases and J by 0 bases, with 8 bases between them. Germline V gene sequence: CDR1 SGHDN, CDR2 FVKESK. This CDR3 is built from 14 residues. Drawing the rest from reference TRBV14 and TRBJ1-1, the complete variable domain is EAGVTQFPSHSVIEKGQTVTLRCDPISGHDNLYWYRRVMGKEIKFLLHFVKESKQDESGMPNNRFLAERTGGTYSTLKVQPAELEDSGVYFCASSQTVMNTEAFFGQGTRLTVV.